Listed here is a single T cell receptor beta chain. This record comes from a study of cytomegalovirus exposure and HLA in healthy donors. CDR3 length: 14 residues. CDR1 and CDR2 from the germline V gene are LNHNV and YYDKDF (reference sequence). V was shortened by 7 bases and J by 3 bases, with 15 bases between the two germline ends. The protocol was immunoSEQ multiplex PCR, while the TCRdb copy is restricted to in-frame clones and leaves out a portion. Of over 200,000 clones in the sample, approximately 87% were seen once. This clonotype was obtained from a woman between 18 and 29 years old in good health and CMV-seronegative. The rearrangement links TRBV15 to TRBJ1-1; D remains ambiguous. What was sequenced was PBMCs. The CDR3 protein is CATKGTPDYTEAFF. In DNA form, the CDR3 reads TGTGCCACCAAAGGTACCCCTGACTACACTGAAGCTTTCTTT.